The sequence of this T cell receptor (beta chain) was determined in a study of cytomegalovirus exposure and HLA in healthy donors. The primer mix had 60 Vbeta and 13 Jbeta primers. Here immunoSEQ multiplex PCR was the method, and the copy in TCRdb shows in-frame clones only, minus some. Of 150,000 to 200,000 clones listed, 60% to 85% were seen once; the top ten hold approximately 1.4%. The CDR3 is 21 amino acids. The junction had 18 bases not matched to a gene; V was cut back by 4 bases and J by 4 bases. Per the germline V gene, CDR1 is LNHDA and CDR2 is SQIVND (reference sequence). Material for sequencing was PBMCs. The clonotype was recovered from a girl aged 10-17 years in good health and CMV-seropositive. The chain combines TRBV19 with TRBJ2-6; 11 bases align to TRBD2. CDR3: CASSTAPGKIAGGPGANVLTF. The CDR3, as DNA: TGTGCCAGTAGTACGGCCCCGGGAAAGATAGCGGGGGGGCCAGGGGCCAACGTCCTGACTTTC.